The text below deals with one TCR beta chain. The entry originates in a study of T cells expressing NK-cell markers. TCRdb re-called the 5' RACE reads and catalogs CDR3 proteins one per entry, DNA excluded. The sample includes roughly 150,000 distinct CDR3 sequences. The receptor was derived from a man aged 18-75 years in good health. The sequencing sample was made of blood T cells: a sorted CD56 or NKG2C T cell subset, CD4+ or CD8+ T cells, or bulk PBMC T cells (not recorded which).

CDR3 loop: CASSEGQGHYNEQFF. This chain uses TRBV6-1 with TRBJ2-1; TCRdb's D gene call, TRBD1, goes unchecked for lack of DNA. This CDR3 spans 15 amino acids. Per the germline V gene, CDR1 is MNHNS and CDR2 is SASEGT.